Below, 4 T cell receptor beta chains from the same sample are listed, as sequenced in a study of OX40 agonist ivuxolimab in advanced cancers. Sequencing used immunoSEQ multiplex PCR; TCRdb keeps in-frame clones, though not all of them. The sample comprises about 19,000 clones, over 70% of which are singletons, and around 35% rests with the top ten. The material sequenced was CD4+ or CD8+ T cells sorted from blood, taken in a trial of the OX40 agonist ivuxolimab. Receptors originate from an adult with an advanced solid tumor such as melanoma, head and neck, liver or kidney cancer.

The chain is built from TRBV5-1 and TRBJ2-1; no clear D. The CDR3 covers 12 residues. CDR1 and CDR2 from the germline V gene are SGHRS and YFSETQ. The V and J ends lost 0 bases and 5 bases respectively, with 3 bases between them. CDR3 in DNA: TGCGCCAGCAGCTTGGTGGACAATGAGCAGTTCTTC. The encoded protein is CASSLVDNEQFF.

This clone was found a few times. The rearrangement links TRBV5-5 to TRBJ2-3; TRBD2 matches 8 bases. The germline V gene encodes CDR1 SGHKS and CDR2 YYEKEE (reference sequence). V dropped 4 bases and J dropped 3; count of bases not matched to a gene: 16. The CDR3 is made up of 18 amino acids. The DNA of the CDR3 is TGTGCCAGCAGCCCGGATTCCTTAGCGGGGCCTCAAACAGATACGCAGTATTTT. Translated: CASSPDSLAGPQTDTQYF. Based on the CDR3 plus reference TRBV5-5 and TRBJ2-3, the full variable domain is DAGVTQSPTHLIKTRGQQVTLRCSPISGHKSVSWYQQVLGQGPQFIFQYYEKEERGRGNFPDRFSARQFPNYSSELNVNALLLGDSALYLCASSPDSLAGPQTDTQYFGPGTRLTVL.

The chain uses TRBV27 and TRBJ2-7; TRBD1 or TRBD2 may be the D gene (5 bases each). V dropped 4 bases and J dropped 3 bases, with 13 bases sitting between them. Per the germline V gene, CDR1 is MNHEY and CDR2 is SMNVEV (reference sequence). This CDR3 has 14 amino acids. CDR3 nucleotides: TGTGCCAGCAGTTCCACCTGGGACGGCTACGAGCAGTACTTC. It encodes CASSSTWDGYEQYF.

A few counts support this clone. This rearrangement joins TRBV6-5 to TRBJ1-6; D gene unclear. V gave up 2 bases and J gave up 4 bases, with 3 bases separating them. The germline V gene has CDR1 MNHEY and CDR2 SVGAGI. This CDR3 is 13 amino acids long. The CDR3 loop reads CASSYGYNSPLHF. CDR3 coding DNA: TGTGCCAGCAGTTACGGGTATAATTCACCCCTCCACTTT.